This TCR beta chain originates from a study of T cells after yellow fever vaccination. General study points: It was a small share of clonotypes that appeared in both CD4 and CD8 compartments.

TCRdb reprocessed the 5' RACE reads via MiXCR and lists one record per CDR3 protein. The sample carries hundreds of thousands of distinct CDR3 sequences, around 20% recorded once. This clonotype appeared a few times. The antigen is not known. Looked up from germline, CDR1 is SEHNR and CDR2 is FQNEAQ (reference sequence). There are 15 residues in the CDR3. V lost 7 bases, J lost 0 bases, and 13 bases lay in between. The V and J genes are TRBV7-9 and TRBJ2-4; D is ambiguous. This TCR was sampled from a man between 18 and 35 years old who received the YFV17D yellow fever vaccine. This material consisted of PBMCs, taken before the yellow fever booster vaccination. CDR3 region: CASTSGRVAKNIQYF. DNA of the CDR3: TGTGCCAGCACATCCGGCAGAGTAGCCAAAAACATTCAGTACTTC.